One and the same sample provided the 2 T cell receptor beta chains below, sequenced in a study of T cell repertoires in cytomegalovirus infection. TCRdb independently ran MiXCR on the reads; one entry per CDR3 protein. The sample contains about 330,000 distinct CDR3 sequences, around a tenth of which appear only once. Source material: PBMCs. The receptors derive from a human donor in good health (CMV status not recorded). Some clones in this sample may be carry-over from other donors' samples.

The J gene is TRBJ2-1, the V gene TRBV20-1, with TRBD2 matching over 7 bases. CDR3 size: 13 residues. Germline values: CDR1 DFQATT, CDR2 SNEGSKA (reference sequence). J lost 6 bases, V lost 3 bases, and 5 bases had no gene match. The CDR3 region is CSARGGGFNEQFF. The CDR3 nucleotides read TGCAGTGCTAGGGGGGGGGGATTCAATGAGCAGTTCTTC.

This clonotype was counted at least ten times. The J gene is TRBJ2-5, the V gene TRBV7-2; 7 bases align to TRBD1. The CDR3 runs to 15 residues. CDR1 SGHTA and CDR2 FQGNSA come from the germline V gene. After removal of 5 bases from V and 2 bases from J, the junction contained 8 bases not matched to a gene. The CDR3 DNA sequence: TGTGCCAGCAGCAGCCACGGGACAGTTCAAGAGACCCAGTACTTC. Translating gives CASSSHGTVQETQYF.